The 30 T cell receptor beta chains below were found in one sample sequenced in a study of identical twins. TCRdb called the 5' RACE reads again in MiXCR, with one record for every CDR3 protein. The profile shows around 240,000 distinct CDR3 sequences, roughly 7% of them singletons. These data were likewise used in another study, on yellow fever vaccine responses in identical twins.

Sequences were obtained from memory (CD45RO+) T cells sorted from blood. The receptors stem from a woman aged 18-35 years in good health.

The chain couples TRBV20-1 to TRBJ2-1; D gene unclear. This CDR3 has 12 amino acids. V was trimmed by 3 bases and J by 8 bases, leaving 11 bases between them. Germline-derived CDR1 and CDR2 are DFQATT and SNEGSKA (reference sequence). The DNA for the CDR3 is TGCAGTGCTAGCCCCCCCCGCGATGAGCAGTTCTTC. Its protein product is CSASPPRDEQFF.

This clonotype has a count of ten or more. The chain couples TRBV19 to TRBJ2-5; no clear D gene. The CDR3 totals 15 residues. Between the trimmed V and J ends, which lost 11 bases and 1 base, there was a span of 20 bases. Germline loops: CDR1 LNHDA, CDR2 SQIVND (reference sequence). Here the CDR3 reads CAASSISVLQETQYF. The CDR3 DNA sequence: TGTGCCGCCAGTAGTATAAGCGTACTCCAAGAGACCCAGTACTTC.

This clonotype was observed a few times. V is TRBV29-1 and J is TRBJ2-7; perhaps D is TRBD1 or TRBD2 (7 bases each). Germline values: CDR1 SQVTM, CDR2 ANQGSEA. Trimming shortened V by 1 base and J by 4 bases, and 11 bases separated the two germline ends. This CDR3 is 13 amino acids long. The chain's CDR3 is CSVEAQGGYEQYF. The CDR3 DNA reads TGCAGCGTTGAAGCCCAGGGGGGGTACGAGCAGTACTTC.

This clonotype has a handful of counts. The chain has TRBV6-1 and TRBJ2-7; D is possibly TRBD1 (6 bases). Germline V gives CDR1 MNHNS, CDR2 SASEGT. The V end was cut by 6 bases, the J end by 2 bases, with 14 bases between. The CDR3 runs 14 residues. CDR3 sequence (DNA): TGTGCCAGCAGAACGACAGGAGGCGCCTACGAGCAGTACGTC. Translating it yields CASRTTGGAYEQYV.

This clonotype has a count of ten or more. This chain joins TRBV11-2 and TRBJ2-7; D not resolved. With 4 bases removed from V and 0 bases from J, the gap between germline ends came to 13 bases. The CDR3 loop spans 15 amino acids. CDR1 and CDR2 from the germline V gene are SGHAT and FQNNGV. DNA for the CDR3: TGTGCCAGCAGCTGGCGGACCGATAGCTCCTACGAGCAGTACTTC. Translation: CASSWRTDSSYEQYF.

The rearrangement links TRBV7-8 to TRBJ1-5, with D hard to call. Germline CDR1 and CDR2: SGHVS and FQNEAQ. V lost 6 bases to trimming and J lost 6 bases, with 12 bases between them. The CDR3 spans 13 residues. CDR3 coding DNA: TGTGCCAGCAGGCTGGGTAGCGGTCAGCCCCAGCATTTT. Protein: CASRLGSGQPQHF.

This clonotype showed up many times. The rearrangement links TRBV28 to TRBJ2-5; D is possibly TRBD1 (6 bases). V lost 6 bases to trimming and J lost 4 bases, with 18 bases between them. This CDR3 has 15 residues. Germline V gene data show CDR1 as MDHEN and CDR2 as SYDVKM. For the CDR3, the DNA is TGTGCCAGCAGGCCCCCCGGGACATCTCGAGAGACCCAGTACTTC. It yields the protein CASRPPGTSRETQYF.

The chain recombines TRBV20-1 with TRBJ2-5, with 9 positions matching TRBD1. Losses at the gene ends were 6 bases for V and 4 bases for J; bases not matched to a gene: 3. CDR3 length: 12 amino acids. CDR1 is DFQATT, CDR2 SNEGSKA, per germline (reference sequence). The CDR3 protein is CSATGGRETQYF. The CDR3 region has the DNA TGCAGTGCCACAGGGGGCCGAGAGACCCAGTACTTC.

This chain joins TRBV4-1 and TRBJ2-3, with D perhaps matching TRBD2 (5 bases). V was trimmed by 3 bases and J by 3 bases, leaving 10 bases between them. Per the germline V gene, CDR1 is MGHRA and CDR2 is YSYEKL. The CDR3 runs to 14 residues. CDR3 sequence reads: CASSQSSLTDTQYF. In DNA, the CDR3 is TGCGCCAGCAGCCAGTCTAGCCTTACAGATACGCAGTATTTT.

The genes are TRBV20-1 and TRBJ2-7; 8 nucleotides align to TRBD1. The germline gives CDR1 DFQATT, CDR2 SNEGSKA (reference sequence). The CDR3 loop spans 18 amino acids. The junction had 19 bases not matched to a gene; V was cut back by 1 base and J by 5 bases. The CDR3 region is CSARALSGTGSHRDEQYF. In DNA form, the CDR3 reads TGCAGTGCTAGAGCTTTATCCGGGACAGGTTCCCATAGGGACGAGCAGTACTTC.

This clonotype occurred a few times. The chain is built from TRBV6-2 or TRBV6-3 and TRBJ2-5; 15 bases are a match to TRBD2. The CDR3 is 20 amino acids. The V gene end was trimmed by 6 bases and the J gene end by 1 base; junction bases not matched to a gene: 15. The germline V gene encodes CDR1 MNHEY and CDR2 SVGEGT. The CDR3 bases are TGTGCCAGCAGCTATCCTAAGCAAGGGACTAGCGGGGGGCTCCAAGAGACCCAGTACTTC. It is translated as CASSYPKQGTSGGLQETQYF.

This clonotype was observed a handful of times. J is TRBJ2-5 and V is TRBV6-1; 10 nucleotides match TRBD2. Trimming took 8 bases from V and 3 from J; bases not matched to a gene: 3. From germline, CDR1 is MNHNS and CDR2 SASEGT. The CDR3 has 13 residues. CDR3 in amino acids: CASSGLAKETQYF. CDR3 nucleotide sequence: TGTGCCAGCTCGGGACTAGCGAAAGAGACCCAGTACTTC.

A few counts support this clonotype. This chain uses TRBV6-1 with TRBJ2-1, with 8 bases lining up with TRBD2. The V segment lost 2 bases and the J segment 9 bases; nucleotides outside the gene matches: 9. The germline CDR1 and CDR2 sequences are MNHNS and SASEGT. The CDR3 totals 15 residues. CDR3 DNA sequence: TGTGCCAGCAGTGAAATTTCGGGAGGGAGGGGTGAGCAGTTCTTC. Its protein product is CASSEISGGRGEQFF.

The sample holds a few counts of this clonotype. The V call is TRBV4-2, the J call TRBJ2-1, with TRBD2 matching over 9 bases. The CDR3 consists of 15 residues. Per the germline V gene, CDR1 is LGHNA and CDR2 is YNFKEQ. Germline trimming cut 4 bases from V and 8 bases from J; bases unmatched to any gene: 9. In DNA form, the CDR3 reads TGTGCCAGCAGCCCTAGCGGGAAGATTGGGGATGAGCAGTTCTTC. Translating gives CASSPSGKIGDEQFF.

In this sample, this clonotype turned up a few times. The V and J genes are TRBV29-1 and TRBJ1-1; tentatively, D is TRBD1 (5 bases). The V and J ends lost 7 bases and 8 bases respectively, with 17 bases between them. The germline V gene encodes CDR1 SQVTM and CDR2 ANQGSEA. The CDR3 has 12 amino acids. CDR3 bases: TGCAGCGCAAAGGGACGGATGGACGAAGCTTTCTTT. This codes for CSAKGRMDEAFF.

This rearrangement joins TRBV12-5 to TRBJ2-1; 9 nucleotides line up with TRBD2. Germline CDR1 reads LGHNT; CDR2 reads FRNRAP. The CDR3 contains 16 residues. V trimming: 9 bases; J trimming: 6 bases; junction bases outside the gene matches: 15. CDR3 coding DNA: TGTGCTAGCGCCGGGTCCGGACTAGCGAAGGGCAATGAGCAGTTCTTC. This gives the protein CASAGSGLAKGNEQFF.

This clonotype was seen at least ten times. The V and J genes are TRBV5-1 and TRBJ1-2, with no clear D. The germline CDR1 and CDR2 sequences are SGHRS and YFSETQ. Trimming removed 0 bases at V and 3 bases at J, with 12 bases between. This CDR3 region has 15 residues. The chain's CDR3 is CASSLEGIGYYGYTF. The DNA of the CDR3 is TGCGCCAGCAGCTTGGAAGGGATAGGTTACTATGGCTACACCTTC.

V gene TRBV6-2 or TRBV6-3 combines with J gene TRBJ2-5; D may be TRBD1 (5 bases). The CDR3 runs to 13 residues. The V end lost 5 bases, the J end lost 2 bases, and 9 bases lay between the germline ends. Germline V gene sequence: CDR1 MNHEY, CDR2 SVGEGT. CDR3 protein: CASSTDRQETQYF. The CDR3 DNA sequence: TGTGCCAGCAGTACTGACAGACAAGAGACCCAGTACTTC.

This clonotype was picked up many times. The rearrangement links TRBV5-1 to TRBJ1-4; the D is unclear. Germline V gene lookup returns CDR1 SGHRS and CDR2 YFSETQ. Between the trimmed V and J ends, which lost 4 bases and 5 bases, there was a span of 15 bases. CDR3 length: 15 residues. CDR3 amino acids: CASSMNSGSNEKLFF. The CDR3, as DNA: TGCGCCAGCAGCATGAACTCCGGGAGCAATGAAAAACTGTTTTTT.

The rearrangement uses TRBV11-2 and TRBJ2-5; 7 nucleotides match TRBD2. CDR3 length equals 14 residues. J gave up 6 bases and V 7 bases, and 11 bases lay outside the gene matches. Germline values: CDR1 SGHAT, CDR2 FQNNGV. CDR3 region: CASTSVGGEKTQYF. CDR3 in DNA: TGTGCCAGCACCTCAGTTGGGGGGGAAAAGACCCAGTACTTC. Using reference TRBV11-2 and TRBJ2-5 for the parts outside the CDR3, the full variable domain is EAGVAQSPRYKIIEKRQSVAFWCNPISGHATLYWYQQILGQGPKLLIQFQNNGVVDDSQLPKDRFSAERLKGVDSTLKIQPAKLEDSAVYLCASTSVGGEKTQYFGPGTRLLVL.

This clonotype has only a few counts. The chain joins TRBV5-1 to TRBJ2-2, with 8 bases lining up with TRBD2. CDR1 is SGHRS and CDR2 is YFSETQ in the germline V gene. CDR3 size: 16 residues. The junction had 1 base not matched to a gene; V was cut back by 0 bases and J by 0 bases. The CDR3: CASSLDGGANTGELFF. The CDR3 DNA is TGCGCCAGCAGCTTGGACGGGGGGGCGAACACCGGGGAGCTGTTTTTT.

The chain carries TRBV28 and TRBJ1-1; D unclear. The germline V and J ends were trimmed by 2 bases and 0 bases, with 7 bases remaining between them. The CDR3 covers 14 residues. Germline V gene lookup returns CDR1 MDHEN and CDR2 SYDVKM. The CDR3 is CASSLRRVNTEAFF. In DNA form, the CDR3 reads TGTGCCAGCAGTTTACGGAGGGTGAACACTGAAGCTTTCTTT. The full variable domain, in which reference TRBV28 and TRBJ1-1 provide the parts outside the CDR3, is DVKVTQSSRYLVKRTGEKVFLECVQDMDHENMFWYRQDPGLGLRLIYFSYDVKMKEKGDIPEGYSVSREKKERFSLILESASTNQTSMYLCASSLRRVNTEAFFGQGTRLTVV.

This chain links TRBV24-1 with TRBJ2-3, with 7 bases aligning to TRBD1. With V trimmed by 5 bases and J by 4 bases, 5 bases remained unmatched. CDR3 length: 14 amino acids. Germline assignment: CDR1 KGHDR and CDR2 SFDVKD. The DNA for the CDR3 is TGTGCCACCAGTGGGACAGGTCTATCAGATACGCAGTATTTT. Translated: CATSGTGLSDTQYF.

This clonotype was recorded at least ten times. V gene TRBV29-1 combines with J gene TRBJ2-7; 9 nucleotides agree with TRBD2. Trimming at V came to 4 bases and at J to 0 bases, leaving 10 bases not matched to a gene. There are 16 residues in the CDR3. Germline CDR1 SQVTM, CDR2 ANQGSEA. In DNA, the CDR3 is TGCAGCGTTGGGGGTGGGAGCGGGAGGACCTCCTACGAGCAGTACTTC. Residues: CSVGGGSGRTSYEQYF.

The chain uses TRBV4-1 and TRBJ2-3, with no clear D. The CDR3 spans 16 residues. The germline V and J ends were trimmed by 2 bases and 1 base, with 13 bases remaining between them. Germline V gene sequence: CDR1 MGHRA, CDR2 YSYEKL. This CDR3 reads CASSQSGLPGTDTQYF. In DNA form, the CDR3 reads TGCGCCAGCAGCCAATCGGGCCTCCCGGGCACAGATACGCAGTATTTT.

This rearrangement joins TRBV7-9 to TRBJ2-1; no clear D. The length of the CDR3 is 17 residues. Trimming took off 5 bases at V and 0 bases at J, with 17 bases between the two ends. Per the germline V gene, CDR1 is SEHNR and CDR2 is FQNEAQ (reference sequence). Here the CDR3 DNA reads TGTGCCAGCAGCCCCACCTCCCGGGTCAGCTCCTACAATGAGCAGTTCTTC. Translated: CASSPTSRVSSYNEQFF. The variable domain in full, with the rest retrieved from reference TRBV7-9 and TRBJ2-1, is DTGVSQNPRHKITKRGQNVTFRCDPISEHNRLYWYRQTLGQGPEFLTYFQNEAQLEKSRLLSDRFSAERPKGSFSTLEIQRTEQGDSAMYLCASSPTSRVSSYNEQFFGPGTRLTVL.

V gene TRBV27 combines with J gene TRBJ2-7; 9 nucleotides line up with TRBD2. V gave up 6 bases and J gave up 7 bases; unmatched junction bases: 19. In germline, CDR1 is MNHEY, CDR2 SMNVEV (reference sequence). The CDR3 sequence is 17 residues long. This chain's CDR3 is CASSPGRIGSGSREQYF. The CDR3, as DNA: TGTGCCAGCAGCCCTGGGAGGATTGGTAGCGGGAGTAGAGAGCAGTACTTC.

A few counts support this clonotype. The rearrangement joins TRBV20-1 to TRBJ1-2; D not resolved. The CDR3 extends over 14 amino acids. Deletions cut 0 bases from V and 1 base from J, with 9 bases between. CDR1 DFQATT and CDR2 SNEGSKA come from the germline V gene (reference sequence). CDR3 DNA sequence: TGCAGTGCTAGAGATCTCAGGCTTAACTATGGCTACACCTTC. Translating it yields CSARDLRLNYGYTF.

The sample holds many counts of this clonotype. V usage is TRBV5-4 and J usage is TRBJ1-2; D gene uncertain. The V end lost 0 bases, the J end lost 0 bases, and 15 bases lay between the germline ends. This CDR3 has 17 amino acids. CDR1 SGHNT and CDR2 YYREEE come from the germline V gene (reference sequence). CDR3 coding DNA: TGTGCCAGCAGCTTGGAGGAGTTTACCGGGGCTAACTATGGCTACACCTTC. Its protein is CASSLEEFTGANYGYTF. Drawing the rest from reference TRBV5-4 and TRBJ1-2, the complete variable domain is ETGVTQSPTHLIKTRGQQVTLRCSSQSGHNTVSWYQQALGQGPQFIFQYYREEENGRGNFPPRFSGLQFPNYSSELNVNALELDDSALYLCASSLEEFTGANYGYTFGSGTRLTVV.

This clonotype was seen repeatedly, ten times or more. This sequence joins TRBV6-1 and TRBJ2-1; tentatively, D is TRBD1 (5 bases). In germline, CDR1 is MNHNS, CDR2 SASEGT. Trimming pared 5 bases from V and 1 base from J, leaving 9 bases between. CDR3 length equals 14 residues. The CDR3 loop is CASSRQISYNEQFF. The CDR3 nucleotides are TGTGCCAGCAGTCGACAGATATCCTACAATGAGCAGTTCTTC.